These 15 T cell receptor beta chains came from one sample sequenced in a study of T cells after posttransplantation cyclophosphamide. A marrow graft followed busulfan-fludarabine conditioning, with cyclophosphamide on days +3 and +4. The table came from immunoSEQ multiplex PCR; TCRdb's copy has only in-frame clones and leaves some out. The sample has thousands of clones, none seen only once. Sequences were derived from PBMCs, sampled after allogeneic stem cell transplant with posttransplant cyclophosphamide. Receptors originate from a female patient between 50 and 60 years old who received an allogeneic stem cell transplant from an unrelated donor, was CMV-positive, and had acute GVHD only. The graft donor may have contributed some T cells.

This clone showed up many times. The rearrangement links TRBV14 to TRBJ2-5; no clear D gene. The V gene's germline CDR1 is SGHDN and CDR2 FVKESK. Trimming left V 4 bases short and J 5 bases short, with 11 bases between. The CDR3 has 13 amino acids. The CDR3 DNA reads as TGTGCCAGCAGCCGTGGGCTGGTTGAGACCCAGTACTTC. This translates into CASSRGLVETQYF.

This clone showed up many times. This chain joins TRBV19 and TRBJ2-7; 9 bases fit TRBD1. V shed 3 bases and J 6 bases; nucleotides not matched to a gene: 6. The germline V gene encodes CDR1 LNHDA and CDR2 SQIVND (reference sequence). The CDR3 loop spans 14 amino acids. The CDR3: CASSITQGASEQYF. CDR3 coding DNA: TGTGCCAGTAGTATTACACAGGGGGCCTCCGAGCAGTACTTC.

In this sample, this clone turned up many times. The CDR3 spells CASKQIQVPSYEQYF. The CDR3 DNA reads TGTGCCAGCAAACAAATACAGGTTCCTTCCTACGAGCAGTACTTC. This chain uses TRBV5-6 with TRBJ2-7, with D perhaps TRBD1 (5 bases). Trimming removed 6 bases from V and 1 base from J, with 17 bases in between. The CDR3 is made up of 15 amino acids. Germline-derived CDR1 and CDR2 are SGHDT and YYEEEE.

There are many counts of this clone. The chain employs TRBV7-9 and TRBJ2-5; the match to TRBD2 covers 7 bases. V lost 5 bases to trimming and J lost 4 bases; unmatched junction nucleotides: 7. This CDR3 contains 14 residues. From germline, CDR1 is SEHNR and CDR2 FQNEAQ (reference sequence). The CDR3 DNA reads TGTGCCAGCAGCCCAGCGGGATTCCGAGAGACCCAGTACTTC. This encodes CASSPAGFRETQYF.

This clone was detected many times. This chain connects TRBV5-1 to TRBJ2-7, with TRBD1 as a possible D gene (6 bases). The CDR3 is 15 residues long. V lost 0 bases and J 4 bases, leaving 14 bases between the germline ends. Germline loops: CDR1 SGHRS, CDR2 YFSETQ. The CDR3 nucleotides are TGCGCCAGCAGCTTGGAGGGGGATGGGTCGTACGAGCAGTACTTC. Its protein product is CASSLEGDGSYEQYF.

At least ten counts were recorded for this clone. The chain employs TRBV18 and TRBJ1-1; D is undetermined. There are 14 residues in the CDR3. Germline CDR1 KGHSH, CDR2 LQKENI. Deletions cut 6 bases from V and 2 bases from J, with 13 bases between. As DNA, the CDR3 is TGTGCCAGCTCCACACCGGGTATCAACACTGAAGCTTTCTTT. Translating it yields CASSTPGINTEAFF.

This clone was recorded many times. The chain joins TRBV27 to TRBJ2-7, with D possibly TRBD1 on 7 matching bases. The germline gives CDR1 MNHEY, CDR2 SMNVEV (reference sequence). The germline V and J ends were trimmed by 3 bases and 0 bases, with 12 bases remaining between them. The CDR3 length is 15 residues. CDR3 amino acids: CASSLGQGGSYEQYF. The CDR3 bases are TGTGCCAGCAGTTTGGGCCAGGGGGGCTCCTACGAGCAGTACTTC.

In its sample, this clone was seen many times. The V call is TRBV27, the J call TRBJ2-2, with no clear D. This CDR3 contains 17 residues. V was shortened by 7 bases and J by 3 bases, with 21 bases between the two germline ends. Looked up from germline, CDR1 is MNHEY and CDR2 is SMNVEV (reference sequence). DNA of the CDR3: TGTGCCAGCACCCCGCAATTCGAGCTGCCCTACACCGGGGAGCTGTTTTTT. This codes for CASTPQFELPYTGELFF.

This clone was seen many times. The chain carries TRBV19 and TRBJ2-3; TRBD2 aligns across 8 bases. Trimming removed 6 bases from V and 4 bases from J; junction bases left unmatched: 9. Germline V CDR1 and CDR2: LNHDA, SQIVND (reference sequence). This CDR3 comprises 15 residues. The CDR3 nucleotides are TGTGCCAGTAGGAGGGTAGCGGGATTCCCAGATACGCAGTATTTT. Its protein is CASRRVAGFPDTQYF.

This clone was detected many times. This chain connects TRBV9 to TRBJ2-1, with 9 bases aligning to TRBD2. There are 16 residues in the CDR3. The V gene's germline CDR1 is SGDLS and CDR2 YYNGEE. V trimming: 0 bases; J trimming: 3 bases; junction bases outside the gene matches: 4. The DNA for the CDR3 is TGTGCCAGCAGCGTAGGAGGTAGCGGGGGCTACAATGAGCAGTTCTTC. Protein: CASSVGGSGGYNEQFF.

The rearrangement links TRBV7-8 to TRBJ2-6, with D perhaps matching TRBD2 (5 bases). There are 19 residues in the CDR3. Germline V gene data show CDR1 as SGHVS and CDR2 as FQNEAQ. The ends were cut back, 3 bases at V and 1 base at J, with 19 bases in the middle. The CDR3 DNA reads as TGTGCCAGCAGCTTCTCTAGCCGTGACGGAGAATCTGGGGCCAACGTCCTGACTTTC. It is translated as CASSFSSRDGESGANVLTF.

This clone was seen at least ten times. This chain joins TRBV5-1 and TRBJ2-3; 12 bases match TRBD2. Germline values: CDR1 SGHRS, CDR2 YFSETQ. The CDR3 sequence is 17 residues long. V trimming: 1 base; J trimming: 0 bases; junction bases outside the gene matches: 3. The DNA of the CDR3 is TGCGCCAGCAGCTTGACGCTAGCGGGAGGGAGCACAGATACGCAGTATTTT. This translates into CASSLTLAGGSTDTQYF.

This clone appeared many times. The chain is built from TRBV7-9 and TRBJ1-2, with 9 bases fitting TRBD1. The V segment lost 5 bases and the J segment 1 base; nucleotides outside the gene matches: 11. Looked up from germline, CDR1 is SEHNR and CDR2 is FQNEAQ (reference sequence). CDR3 length: 17 amino acids. The CDR3 region is CASSPVGQGFLNYGYTF. CDR3 DNA: TGTGCCAGCAGCCCAGTGGGACAGGGCTTTCTTAACTATGGCTACACCTTC.

This clone has a handful of counts. The gene calls are TRBV6-5 and TRBJ1-6; weak D call: TRBD1 (6 bases). CDR1 is MNHEY, CDR2 SVGAGI, per germline. The CDR3 spans 14 residues. V shed 7 bases and J shed 8 bases, with 15 bases lying between them. The CDR3, as DNA: TGTGCCAGCAACGACAGGAAGGGCCATTCACCCCTCCACTTT. It specifies CASNDRKGHSPLHF.

This clone occurred many times. The chain uses TRBV6-1 and TRBJ2-5, with 7 positions matching TRBD1. The germline CDR1 and CDR2 sequences are MNHNS and SASEGT. There are 14 residues in the CDR3. V lost 4 bases to trimming and J lost 3 bases; unmatched junction nucleotides: 5. The CDR3 loop is CASSAGTVKETQYF. CDR3 coding DNA: TGTGCCAGCAGTGCAGGGACAGTTAAAGAGACCCAGTACTTC.